This paragraph covers one T cell receptor beta chain sequence. The clone's antigen remains unknown. No much larger clone is present one base from it, and per-base qualities are unavailable. These data come from a study of blood T cell repertoires in COVID-19 (dated by TCRdb to about 2020). About the study as a whole: Collaborator samples came from the United States, Italy and Spain and covered acute and convalescent phases of COVID-19. The material from the prospective study consisted of cDNA or gDNA derived from T cells, B-cell-depleted T cells, or PBMCs. The dataset comprised deeply sampled blood TCRbeta repertoires from subjects exposed to, actively infected with, or recovered from COVID-19. The repertoires were released in a freely available public database intended as a resource for research on the immune response to SARS-CoV-2. Samples were obtained from the ongoing ImmuneRACE study (first 160 participants) and from some 1,300 subjects provided by 6 global collaborators. Sample metadata almost always included a de-identified subject ID, COVID-19 status, age in years and sex. HLA class I and class II types, where available, came from metadata supplied by the sample provider rather than from assay-based typing.

Summary of the overall study and its limitations: The amount of clinical and demographic metadata varied by source and participant and was provided uncurated.

Based on the germline V gene, the CDR1 and CDR2 sequences are SGHRS and YFSETQ. The CDR3, from cysteine to phenylalanine, totals 14 residues. This entry keeps only the CDR3 DNA: 42 bases, framed from base 1. The V end gives up 4 bases and the J end 5 bases, leaving 3 bases in the junction not matched to a gene. TCRbeta CDR3 regions were amplified from genomic DNA using the immunoSEQ Assay, a bias-controlled multiplex PCR. Per the source publication's procedure: Within the assay, amplification of reference gene primers was used to estimate how many nucleated cells each sample contained. Sequence reads were collapsed and filtered to measure the absolute abundance of every unique TCRbeta CDR3 rearrangement. For each sample, productive Simpson clonality was calculated as the square root of Simpson's diversity index across productive rearrangements. The immuneACCESS repertoire file appears here via TCRdb, limited to in-frame rearrangements. These files lack a portion of the clones; in checked studies, under half of the deficit traces to unresolved V genes, and the cause of the others is not known. For V, J and clone size, that table is used; D and trimming come from the DNA. Present in this sample are some 190,000 clones, around three quarters of which were seen just once. The ten largest account for roughly a sixth of the sample.

Participants in the prospective study were aged about 18 to 90 years, lived in approximately 26 United States geographic areas, and enrolled through a virtual design. Cohort assignment in the prospective study relied on participant-reported clinical history from a screening survey and a study questionnaire. In the prospective study, whole blood, serum and a nasopharyngeal or oropharyngeal swab were collected from each participant by mobile phlebotomists. Participants in the prospective study had the option to provide additional blood draws and questionnaires over a roughly 2-month period. Before DNA extraction, prospective study blood samples were shipped either frozen or at room temperature.

The sequence links TRBV5-1 to TRBJ1-6; TRBD1 matches 7 bases in the middle. The receptor's source is a woman aged 50 to 60 with acute COVID-19. The sequencing sample was made of PBMCs or T cells enriched from blood (not recorded which). CDR3 protein: CASSPGTDNSPLHF. The nucleotide sequence reads TGCGCCAGCAGCCCCGGGACAGATAATTCACCCCTCCACTTT.